These 17 T cell receptor beta chains originate from one sample sequenced in a study of blood T cell repertoires in COVID-19. Libraries were prepared by immunoSEQ multiplex PCR; TCRdb keeps only in-frame clonotypes and omits some of them. The sample lists over 55,000 clones; roughly 80% were seen once. What was sequenced was peripheral blood. The receptors originated from a man aged 45-65 years with active COVID-19.

The rearrangement uses TRBV10-3 and TRBJ2-7; maybe TRBD2 (5 bases). CDR1 and CDR2 from the germline V gene are ENHRY and SYGVKD. Deletions cut 6 bases from V and 5 bases from J, with 29 bases between. The length of the CDR3 is 18 residues. CDR3: CAISEGTPSVLRRNEQYF. The CDR3 coding sequence is TGTGCCATCAGCGAGGGAACCCCCAGCGTTCTACGCCGCAACGAGCAGTACTTC.

On this clone itself: The junction does not match germline at one end; this may be a read error. This sequence joins TRBV7-8 and TRBJ2-7; weak D call: TRBD1 (5 bases). Per the germline V gene, CDR1 is SGHVS and CDR2 is FQNEAQ. The CDR3 is 13 residues long. Written as DNA, the CDR3 is TGTGCCAGCAGCCGTATAAGACAGCTGGATCAAAGCTTC. As protein: CASSRIRQLDQSF. Using reference TRBV7-8 and TRBJ2-7 for the parts outside the CDR3, the full variable domain is GAGVSQSPRYKVAKRGQDVALRCDPISGHVSLFWYQQALGQGPEFLTYFQNEAQLDKSGLPSDRFFAERPEGSVSTLKIQRTQQEDSAVYLCASSRIRQLDQSFGPGTRLTVT.

This chain links TRBV15 with TRBJ1-2; no clear D. Germline V gene data show CDR1 as LNHNV and CDR2 as YYDKDF (reference sequence). The V end was cut by 0 bases, the J end by 2 bases, with 4 bases between. The CDR3 spans 13 residues. The DNA for the CDR3 is TGTGCCACCAGCAGAGACAGAAACTATGGCTACACCTTC. Translating it yields CATSRDRNYGYTF.

The rearrangement joins TRBV6-2 or TRBV6-3 to TRBJ2-7; 9 nucleotides line up with TRBD1. Germline assignment: CDR1 MNHEY and CDR2 SVGEGT. Trimming cost V 4 bases and J 1 base; bases outside gene matches: 5. This CDR3 is built from 15 residues. The CDR3 DNA is TGTGCCAGCAGTTTGAACAGGGGGCCGTCCTACGAGCAGTACTTC. It yields the protein CASSLNRGPSYEQYF.

V usage is TRBV6-5 and J usage is TRBJ2-1; 13 nucleotides match TRBD2. Germline V CDR1 and CDR2: MNHEY, SVGAGI. V trimming: 6 bases; J trimming: 8 bases; junction bases outside the gene matches: 7. This CDR3 is built from 15 residues. CDR3 region: CASRPGTSGADEQFF. The CDR3 DNA follows: TGTGCCAGCAGGCCCGGGACTAGCGGGGCCGATGAGCAGTTCTTC.

This chain joins TRBV11-2 and TRBJ2-2; TRBD2 matches at 15 bases. Germline V lookup: CDR1 SGHAT, CDR2 FQNNGV. V lost 4 bases to trimming and J lost 5 bases; unmatched junction nucleotides: 8. This CDR3 is 18 amino acids long. The CDR3 bases are TGTGCCAGCAGCTCCTGGACTAGCGGGGGGGCGAGGACCGGGGAGCTGTTTTTT. Translating it yields CASSSWTSGGARTGELFF.

This chain uses TRBV11-3 with TRBJ2-3; D is ambiguous. The CDR3 totals 16 residues. Trimming left V 5 bases short and J 3 bases short, with 18 bases between. In germline, CDR1 is SGHNT, CDR2 YENEEA. This CDR3 is CASSPGYAATTDTQYF. The DNA for the CDR3 is TGTGCCAGCAGCCCCGGTTATGCGGCTACAACAGATACGCAGTATTTT.

This clone was counted a single time. The chain uses TRBV4-3 and TRBJ1-6, with D unresolved. V shed 0 bases and J shed 11 bases, with 17 bases lying between them. The CDR3 has 16 residues. Germline CDR1 is LGHNA and CDR2 is YSLEER. In DNA form, the CDR3 reads TGCGCCAGCAGCCAAGATGGGTCCGGGAATTGGACACCCCTCCACTTT. This encodes CASSQDGSGNWTPLHF.

V gene TRBV21-1 combines with J gene TRBJ2-7; the D segment call TRBD1 is taken from the table without a DNA check. TRBV21-1 is flagged as a pseudogene. This CDR3 has 15 residues. In DNA form, the CDR3 reads TGTGCCAGCAGCAAAGTCGACGACAGGGTTTACGAGCAGTACTTC. It translates to CASSKVDDRVYEQYF.

The CDR3 coding sequence is TGTGCCAGCAGTGAAGGCGGAGTGAGTTACGAGCAGTACTTC. It translates to CASSEGGVSYEQYF. This rearrangement joins TRBV6-1 to TRBJ2-7; unclear D gene. The V gene lost 1 base and the J gene lost 4 bases, with 11 bases spanning the gap. There are 14 residues in the CDR3. CDR1 and CDR2 from the germline V gene are MNHNS and SASEGT.

The V gene is TRBV5-5, the J gene TRBJ1-6, with 10 bases lining up with TRBD1. The CDR3 loop spans 15 amino acids. Trimming removed 0 bases from V and 9 bases from J; junction bases left unmatched: 3. From germline, CDR1 is SGHKS and CDR2 YYEKEE (reference sequence). The CDR3, as DNA: TGTGCCAGCAGCTTGGGGGACAGGGGTAGTTCACCCCTCCACTTT. Its translation is CASSLGDRGSSPLHF.

The chain has TRBV5-1 and TRBJ2-7; TRBD2 matches 8 bases. The V and J ends lost 0 bases and 2 bases, in that order; junction bases with no gene match: 7. Germline V gives CDR1 SGHRS, CDR2 YFSETQ. This CDR3 spans 16 amino acids. The chain's CDR3 is CASSLGAAGGPYEQYF. Here the CDR3 DNA reads TGCGCCAGCAGCTTGGGGGCGGCGGGAGGTCCCTACGAGCAGTACTTC.

The rearrangement links TRBV6-2 or TRBV6-3 to TRBJ1-1; D may be TRBD1 (5 bases). Trimming cost V 2 bases and J 5 bases, with 12 bases left between them. Germline V gene data show CDR1 as MNHEY and CDR2 as SVGEGT. The CDR3 runs to 14 residues. This chain's CDR3 is CASSYTLGGTEAFF. For the CDR3, the DNA is TGTGCCAGCAGTTACACGCTCGGGGGGACTGAAGCTTTCTTT.

The chain is built from TRBV11-2 and TRBJ2-4; no clear D. The CDR3 consists of 12 residues. The V and J ends lost 0 bases and 7 bases respectively, with 4 bases between them. Per germline, CDR1 SGHAT and CDR2 FQNNGV. Here the CDR3 reads CASSLERNIQYF. The CDR3 DNA sequence: TGTGCCAGCAGCTTAGAACGGAACATTCAGTACTTC.

The chain links TRBV19 to TRBJ1-4; D remains ambiguous. Trimming took 3 bases from V and 8 from J, leaving 13 bases between them. Germline V lookup: CDR1 LNHDA, CDR2 SQIVND (reference sequence). CDR3 size: 14 residues. CDR3 DNA: TGTGCCAGTAGTATGACGGGAATTCGAGAAAAACTGTTTTTT. This encodes CASSMTGIREKLFF. Complete variable domain (other parts from reference TRBV19 and TRBJ1-4): DGGITQSPKYLFRKEGQNVTLSCEQNLNHDAMYWYRQDPGQGLRLIYYSQIVNDFQKGDIAEGYSVSREKKESFPLTVTSAQKNPTAFYLCASSMTGIREKLFFGSGTQLSVL.

The chain links TRBV6-5 to TRBJ1-6, with TRBD1 identical over 7 bases. Unmatched junction bases numbered 9, after V lost 7 bases and J lost 6 bases. The CDR3 spans 15 residues. Germline V gene sequence: CDR1 MNHEY, CDR2 SVGAGI. CDR3: CASTQLGQSNSPLHF. CDR3 nucleotides: TGTGCCAGCACTCAACTGGGACAGAGTAATTCACCCCTCCACTTT.

About this clone itself: Mismatch with germline at one junction end may stem from a read error. This sequence joins TRBV19 and TRBJ2-3, with a weak D call TRBD2 (5 bases). Germline loops: CDR1 LNHDA, CDR2 SQIVND (reference sequence). The CDR3 has 13 residues. The CDR3, as DNA: TGTGCCAGTAGTATAGGGGGAGCCCATCGGAAAAGTTTT. It codes for CASSIGGAHRKSF.